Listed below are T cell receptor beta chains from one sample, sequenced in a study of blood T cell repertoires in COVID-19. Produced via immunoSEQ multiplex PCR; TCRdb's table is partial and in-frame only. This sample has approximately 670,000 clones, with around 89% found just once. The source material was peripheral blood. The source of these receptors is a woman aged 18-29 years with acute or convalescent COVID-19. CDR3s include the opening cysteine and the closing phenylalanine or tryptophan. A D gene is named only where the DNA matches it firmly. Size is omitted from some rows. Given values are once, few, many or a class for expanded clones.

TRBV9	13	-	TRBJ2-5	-	CASSGLGAETQYF	TGTGCCAGCTCGGGCCTAGGGGCAGAGACCCAGTACTTC
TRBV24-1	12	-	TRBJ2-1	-	CATSRAGVIRFF	TGTGCCACCAGTCGGGCAGGGGTCATTAGGTTCTTC
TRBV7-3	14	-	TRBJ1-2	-	CASSLTPRESGYTF	TGTGCCAGCAGCTTAACTCCCAGGGAAAGCGGCTACACCTTC
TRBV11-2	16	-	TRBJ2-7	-	CASSHFGGQTYYEQYF	TGTGCCAGCAGCCACTTCGGGGGACAGACCTACTACGAGCAGTACTTC
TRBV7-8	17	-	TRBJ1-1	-	CASILLLGGSGNTEAFF	TGTGCCAGCATCCTCCTGTTGGGTGGTAGCGGGAACACTGAAGCTTTCTTT
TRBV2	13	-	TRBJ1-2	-	CASSQGRGYGYTF	TGTGCCAGCAGTCAGGGCAGGGGCTATGGCTACACCTTC
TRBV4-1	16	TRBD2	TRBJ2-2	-	CASSQTGLENTGELFF	TGCGCCAGCAGCCAAACGGGACTAGAAAACACCGGGGAGCTGTTTTTT
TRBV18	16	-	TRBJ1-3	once	CASSPPAGISGNTIYF	TGTGCCAGCTCACCACCGGCGGGGATCTCTGGAAACACCATATATTTT
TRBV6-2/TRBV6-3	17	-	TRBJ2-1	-	CASSYLAGLSGRNEQFF	TGTGCCAGCAGTTATCTCGCGGGACTCTCGGGGAGGAATGAGCAGTTCTTC
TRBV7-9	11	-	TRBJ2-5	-	CASTPVGTQYF	TGTGCCAGCACCCCCGTCGGGACCCAGTACTTC
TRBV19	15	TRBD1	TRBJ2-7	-	CASSMPGQGAYEQYF	TGTGCCAGTAGTATGCCGGGACAGGGCGCCTACGAGCAGTACTTC
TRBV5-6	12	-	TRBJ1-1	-	CASSLGDTEAFF	TGTGCCAGCAGCTTAGGGGACACTGAAGCTTTCTTT
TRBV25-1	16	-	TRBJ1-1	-	CASSESAGFGWTEAFF	TGTGCCAGCAGTGAATCAGCGGGTTTTGGATGGACTGAAGCTTTCTTT
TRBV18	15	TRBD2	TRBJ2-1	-	CASSPISSGGNEQFF	TGTGCCAGCTCACCAATCTCTAGCGGGGGCAATGAGCAGTTCTTC
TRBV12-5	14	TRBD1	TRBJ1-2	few	CASGFLTGLRGYTF	TGTGCTAGTGGTTTTTTGACAGGGCTGAGAGGCTACACCTTC
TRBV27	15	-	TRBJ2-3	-	CASRPGLIYTDTQYF	TGTGCCAGCAGGCCGGGACTCATATACACAGATACGCAGTATTTT
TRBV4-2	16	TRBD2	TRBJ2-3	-	CASSQDRASGGLTQYF	TGTGCCAGCAGCCAAGATCGGGCTAGCGGGGGCCTGACGCAGTATTTT
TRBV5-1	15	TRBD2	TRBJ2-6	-	CASSPGGSGANVLTF	TGCGCCAGCAGCCCGGGGGGGTCCGGGGCCAACGTCCTGACTTTC
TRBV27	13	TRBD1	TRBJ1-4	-	CASKRTGGEKLFF	TGTGCCAGCAAGAGGACAGGGGGTGAAAAACTGTTTTTT
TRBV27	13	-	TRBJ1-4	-	CASTTGGWGKLFF	TGTGCCAGCACCACGGGGGGGTGGGGAAAACTGTTTTTT
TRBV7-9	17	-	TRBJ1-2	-	CASSLGGGTLVNYGYTF	TGTGCCAGCAGCTTAGGGGGTGGGACTCTTGTTAACTATGGCTACACCTTC
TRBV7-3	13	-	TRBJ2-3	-	CASSLGSSDTQYF	TGTGCCAGCAGCTTGGGGAGTTCAGATACGCAGTATTTT
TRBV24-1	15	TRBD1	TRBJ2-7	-	CATSRGTGGFDEQYF	TGTGCCACCAGCCGGGGGACAGGGGGCTTCGACGAGCAGTACTTC
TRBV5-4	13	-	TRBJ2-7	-	CASRRGLTYEQYF	TGTGCCTCCCGGAGGGGACTGACCTACGAGCAGTACTTC
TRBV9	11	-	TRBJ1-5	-	CASSDYQPQHF	TGTGCCAGCAGCGACTATCAGCCCCAGCATTTT
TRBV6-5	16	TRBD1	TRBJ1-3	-	CASSYDRARSGNTIYF	TGTGCCAGCAGTTACGACAGGGCGAGGTCTGGAAACACCATATATTTT